This passage covers 13 T cell receptor beta chains from one sample sequenced in a study of T cell responses to AZD1222 COVID-19 vaccine. This table comes from immunoSEQ multiplex PCR, and its TCRdb copy is limited to in-frame clones, with some not included. The sample has some 150,000 clones, about 91% seen once; the top ten hold about 4.6%. Here the sequenced sample was peripheral blood, taken on day 0 of MenACWY control vaccination. The receptors originated from an adult in good health.

The chain's CDR3 is CASSSRQGAVDEQFF. The DNA of the CDR3 is TGTGCCAGCAGCTCTCGACAGGGGGCTGTCGATGAGCAGTTCTTC. This chain links TRBV7-3 with TRBJ2-1; the match to TRBD1 covers 10 bases. V gave up 4 bases and J gave up 8 bases; unmatched junction bases: 8. CDR3 length: 15 amino acids. The germline CDR1 and CDR2 sequences are SGHTA and FQGTGA.

This clone was recorded once. The chain has TRBV3-1 (or the pseudogene TRBV3-2) and TRBJ1-1, with D perhaps TRBD1 (5 bases). Germline V CDR1 and CDR2: LGHDT, YNNKEL (reference sequence). The CDR3 has 13 residues. V gave up 5 bases and J gave up 1 base, with 8 bases separating them. CDR3 in DNA: TGTGCCAGCAGCTACGGACAGAACACTGAAGCTTTCTTT. Translating it yields CASSYGQNTEAFF.

This chain joins TRBV4-2 and TRBJ1-1; D is undetermined. Germline CDR1 LGHNA, CDR2 YNFKEQ. The CDR3 consists of 15 residues. Trimming left V 1 base short and J 1 base short, with 10 bases between. CDR3: CASSQVGGGNTEAFF. Written as DNA, the CDR3 is TGTGCCAGCAGCCAAGTTGGAGGAGGGAACACTGAAGCTTTCTTT.

Details on this clone: The sample has other DNA sequences that encode this CDR3 too. CDR3 residues: CASSRTGRDTEAFF. CDR3 in DNA: TGTGCCAGCAGTAGGACAGGGAGGGACACTGAAGCTTTCTTT. The genes are TRBV27 and TRBJ1-1; 8 nucleotides agree with TRBD1. Unmatched junction bases numbered 5, after V lost 5 bases and J lost 3 bases. CDR1 and CDR2 (germline): MNHEY, SMNVEV (reference sequence). The CDR3 consists of 14 residues.

This chain connects TRBV20-1 to TRBJ1-2; possible D gene TRBD1, 6 bases. Germline V lookup: CDR1 DFQATT, CDR2 SNEGSKA (reference sequence). Trimming left V 3 bases short and J 5 bases short, with 16 bases between. The CDR3 loop spans 14 amino acids. The CDR3: CSASSYQGPYGYTF. As DNA, the CDR3 is TGCAGTGCTAGTTCGTATCAGGGGCCTTATGGCTACACCTTC.

This clone was observed a single time. The chain joins TRBV10-3 to TRBJ1-1, with 9 bases lining up with TRBD1. Germline CDR1 reads ENHRY; CDR2 reads SYGVKD. The CDR3 sequence is 13 residues long. The V segment lost 10 bases and the J segment 1 base; nucleotides outside the gene matches: 4. CDR3 protein: CATGQGGNTEAFF. CDR3 nucleotide sequence: TGTGCCACGGGACAGGGTGGGAACACTGAAGCTTTCTTT.

Here the CDR3 reads CASSLRAGLSEAFF. The DNA for the CDR3 is TGTGCCAGCAGTTTACGGGCAGGGCTGTCTGAAGCTTTCTTT. The J gene is TRBJ1-1, the V gene TRBV28; D possibly corresponds to TRBD1 (5 bases). V shed 2 bases and J shed 6 bases, with 13 bases lying between them. The CDR3 has 14 residues. Per germline, CDR1 MDHEN and CDR2 SYDVKM.

V gene TRBV9 combines with J gene TRBJ2-7; unclear D gene. This CDR3 spans 14 amino acids. CDR1 SGDLS and CDR2 YYNGEE come from the germline V gene. Trimming cost V 3 bases and J 3 bases, with 13 bases left between them. CDR3 in DNA: TGTGCCAGCAGCGCGAGTCCAGAACACTACGAGCAGTACTTC. This codes for CASSASPEHYEQYF. The full variable domain, in which reference TRBV9 and TRBJ2-7 provide the parts outside the CDR3, is DSGVTQTPKHLITATGQRVTLRCSPRSGDLSVYWYQQSLDQGLQFLIQYYNGEERAKGNILERFSAQQFPDLHSELNLSSLELGDSALYFCASSASPEHYEQYFGPGTRLTVT.

V gene TRBV29-1 combines with J gene TRBJ2-1; 7 positions agree with TRBD1. The CDR3 sequence is 13 residues long. V shed 5 bases and J 1 base; nucleotides not matched to a gene: 2. Germline V gene data show CDR1 as SQVTM and CDR2 as ANQGSEA. In nucleotides, the CDR3 is TGCAGCGTTCGACAGGGTTCCTACAATGAGCAGTTCTTC. It yields the protein CSVRQGSYNEQFF.

This chain links TRBV5-6 with TRBJ1-5; a possible D gene is TRBD1 (5 bases). The CDR3 has 15 residues. Germline V gene sequence: CDR1 SGHDT, CDR2 YYEEEE. Trimming removed 5 bases from V and 4 bases from J, with 16 bases in between. CDR3 residues: CASRRRGEVNQPQHF. The CDR3 DNA reads as TGTGCCAGCAGGCGGCGGGGGGAGGTAAATCAGCCCCAGCATTTT.

This chain links TRBV30 with TRBJ1-4; D not resolved. The germline CDR1 and CDR2 sequences are GTSNPN and SVGIG (reference sequence). This CDR3 region has 11 residues. Trimming removed 0 bases at V and 8 bases at J, with 4 bases between. The CDR3 reads CAWSVQEKLFF. The CDR3 nucleotides read TGTGCCTGGAGTGTACAGGAAAAACTGTTTTTT.

The J gene is TRBJ1-5, the V gene TRBV7-2, with 8 nucleotides matching TRBD1. Germline CDR1 is SGHTA and CDR2 is FQGNSA. V shed 5 bases, J shed 0 bases, and the junction held 6 bases outside the gene matches. This CDR3 contains 16 residues. CDR3 sequence reads: CASSTRTGYSNQPQHF. DNA for the CDR3: TGTGCCAGCAGCACACGGACAGGGTATAGCAATCAGCCCCAGCATTTT.

The chain links TRBV5-1 to TRBJ2-7; maybe TRBD2 (5 bases). V gave up 5 bases and J gave up 5 bases, with 20 bases separating them. The length of the CDR3 is 15 residues. Germline CDR1 SGHRS, CDR2 YFSETQ. The CDR3 sequence is CASSPTSSKLNEQYF. CDR3 nucleotide sequence: TGCGCCAGCAGTCCCACCTCTAGCAAATTGAACGAGCAGTACTTC.